This TCR beta chain was captured in a study of cytomegalovirus exposure and HLA in healthy donors. V shed 2 bases and J 3 bases; nucleotides not matched to a gene: 18. The CDR3 is made up of 19 amino acids. Germline V lookup: CDR1 ENHRY, CDR2 SYGVKD. The PCR had 60 Vbeta and 13 Jbeta primers. TCRdb's table, derived via immunoSEQ multiplex PCR, lists solely in-frame clones and lacks some. The data show hundreds of thousands of clones, approximately 82% seen once. The source material was PBMCs. This TCR was recovered from a woman aged 40 to 49 in good health and CMV-seronegative. The chain carries TRBV10-3 and TRBJ2-7, with 8 bases aligning to TRBD2. This chain's CDR3 is CAISEGVFPRLTSGYEQYF. CDR3 sequence (DNA): TGTGCCATCAGTGAGGGGGTTTTTCCGAGGCTAACTAGCGGCTACGAGCAGTACTTC.